A single sample is the source of the 5 T cell receptor beta chains below, sequenced in a study of T-cell reconstitution after alpha-beta-depleted transplantation in children. Preparation of the TCRbeta library was carried out with unique molecular identifiers. TCRdb re-analysed the PCR reads in MiXCR, keeping a single row per CDR3 protein. The data contain around 250,000 distinct CDR3 sequences, about 25% of them singletons. The material sequenced was PBMCs, taken before TCRalphabeta/CD19-depleted stem cell transplant. These receptors all stem from a girl aged 2-10 years with Fanconi anemia, due to receive a stem cell transplant.

At least ten counts were recorded for this clonotype. J is TRBJ2-1 and V is TRBV29-1, with TRBD2 matching 8 bases. CDR1 and CDR2 from the germline V gene are SQVTM and ANQGSEA. CDR3 length equals 16 residues. V was pared by 4 bases and J by 4 bases, with 12 bases of the junction left unmatched. The CDR3: CSVVSLGLGNYNEQFF. The CDR3 DNA reads as TGCAGCGTTGTAAGTCTGGGACTAGGGAATTACAATGAGCAGTTCTTC.

In its sample, this clonotype was seen many times. The chain is built from TRBV29-1 and TRBJ2-1; 7 positions agree with TRBD2. Trimming at V came to 2 bases and at J to 3 bases, leaving 4 bases not matched to a gene. Germline CDR1 and CDR2: SQVTM and ANQGSEA. The CDR3 is made up of 14 amino acids. The CDR3 DNA is TGCAGCGTTGAATCGCGGGGGAACTACAATGAGCAGTTCTTC. This codes for CSVESRGNYNEQFF.

This clonotype was observed a few times. A much larger clonotype is one base distant, so this may be a read error. The J gene is TRBJ1-3, the V gene TRBV3-1; D may be TRBD1 (5 bases). This CDR3 is 17 amino acids long. Looked up from germline, CDR1 is LGHDT and CDR2 is YNNKEL (reference sequence). The CDR3 loop is CASCQIPEGSSGNTIYF. The CDR3, as DNA: TGTGCCAGCTGCCAAATTCCCGAGGGGAGCTCTGGAAACACCATATATTTT.

This clonotype was counted at least ten times. The chain combines TRBV20-1 with TRBJ2-4, with 10 positions matching TRBD2. The CDR3 sequence is 14 residues long. Germline V CDR1 and CDR2: DFQATT, SNEGSKA (reference sequence). Trimming at V came to 1 base and at J to 6 bases, leaving 3 bases not matched to a gene. The CDR3, as DNA: TGCAGTGCTAGAGGGCTAGCGGGGGTAAACATTCAGTACTTC. Protein: CSARGLAGVNIQYF.

This clonotype was recorded at least ten times. This chain uses TRBV29-1 with TRBJ2-5; D ambiguous. Germline V gene sequence: CDR1 SQVTM, CDR2 ANQGSEA. The ends were cut back, 7 bases at V and 3 bases at J, with 9 bases in the middle. There are 11 residues in the CDR3. In DNA form, the CDR3 reads TGCAGCGGCCGACTGAAAGAGACCCAGTACTTC. Translated: CSGRLKETQYF.